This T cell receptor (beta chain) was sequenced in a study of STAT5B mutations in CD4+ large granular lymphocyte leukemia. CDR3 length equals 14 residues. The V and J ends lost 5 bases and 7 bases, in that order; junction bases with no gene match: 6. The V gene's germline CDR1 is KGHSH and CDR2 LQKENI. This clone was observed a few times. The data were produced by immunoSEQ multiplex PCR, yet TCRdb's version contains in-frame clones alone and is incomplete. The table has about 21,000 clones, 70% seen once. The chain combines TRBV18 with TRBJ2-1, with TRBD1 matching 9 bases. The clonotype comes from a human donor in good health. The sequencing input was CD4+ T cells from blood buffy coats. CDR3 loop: CASSDQQGANEQFF. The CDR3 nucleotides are TGTGCCAGCTCAGATCAACAGGGGGCGAATGAGCAGTTCTTC.